This is a list of T cell receptor beta chains from one sample in a study of T cell repertoires in cytomegalovirus infection. Using its own MiXCR run on the reads, TCRdb lists one record per CDR3 protein. This sample has 630,000 or so distinct CDR3 sequences, with around 24% found just once. Sequencing was performed on CD8+ T cells from PBMCs. The receptors were sampled from a human donor in good health (CMV status not recorded). Some clones in this sample may be carry-over from other donors' samples. Both conserved end residues are trimmed from each CDR3.

J,V,CDR3
TRBJ2-5,TRBV6-2/TRBV6-3,ASSYVTGAGQTQY
TRBJ1-3,TRBV28,ASRGGQGPGNTIY
TRBJ2-1,TRBV11-2,ASSPVRGPTYNEQF
TRBJ2-7,TRBV20-1,SARDITSAYEQY
TRBJ1-2,TRBV5-1,ASSLKGGNYGYT
TRBJ2-1,TRBV4-2,ASSQDGGVNEQF
TRBJ2-1,TRBV7-9,ASSTKGEYNEQF
TRBJ2-1,TRBV7-9,ASSLYRTNEQF
TRBJ2-7,TRBV2,AVRRTYEQY
TRBJ2-3,TRBV5-4,ASSFGAFQKY
TRBJ2-1,TRBV19,ASSIVQPSNEQF
TRBJ2-3,TRBV2,ASPKALDTQY
TRBJ1-5,TRBV28,ATDRGGNQPQH
TRBJ2-7,TRBV4-1,ASSQRAGIPSSYEQY
TRBJ1-2,TRBV6-6,ASSPEGYGYT
TRBJ1-6,TRBV20-1,SADHGARDSPLH
TRBJ1-1,TRBV10-3,AISESGQMNTEAF
TRBJ2-1,TRBV6-6,ASRPIIGYNEQF
TRBJ1-1,TRBV6-5,ASSYSRTGGTEAF
TRBJ2-5,TRBV7-8,ASSLEVAGAEETQY
TRBJ1-2,TRBV10-3,AISVEGGDYGYT
TRBJ2-1,TRBV7-6,ASSLVTSYNEQF
TRBJ2-1,TRBV29-1,SVQRGSSYNEQF
TRBJ2-5,TRBV5-5,ASSFRTSGGIQETQY
TRBJ2-1,TRBV28,ASSRNPRGAYNEQF
TRBJ1-1,TRBV2,ASSGTRGAF
TRBJ2-3,TRBV6-2/TRBV6-3,ASSPLGGPTDTQY
TRBJ2-1,TRBV12-3/TRBV12-4,ASSPPGLAGGYNEQF
TRBJ2-3,TRBV14,ASSHLLSGTDTQY